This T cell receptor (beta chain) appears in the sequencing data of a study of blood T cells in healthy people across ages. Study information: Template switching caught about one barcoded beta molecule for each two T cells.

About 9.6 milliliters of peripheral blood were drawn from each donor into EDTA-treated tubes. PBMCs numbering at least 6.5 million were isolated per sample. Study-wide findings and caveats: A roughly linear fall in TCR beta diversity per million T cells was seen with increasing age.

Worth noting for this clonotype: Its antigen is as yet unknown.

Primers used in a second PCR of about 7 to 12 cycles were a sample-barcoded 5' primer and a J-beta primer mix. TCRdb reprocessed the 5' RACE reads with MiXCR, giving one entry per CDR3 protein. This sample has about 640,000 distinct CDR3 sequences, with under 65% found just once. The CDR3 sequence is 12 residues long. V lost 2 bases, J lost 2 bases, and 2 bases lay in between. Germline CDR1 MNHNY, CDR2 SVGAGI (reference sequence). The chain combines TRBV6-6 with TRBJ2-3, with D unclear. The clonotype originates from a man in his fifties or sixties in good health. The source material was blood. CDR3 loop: CASSYLTDTQYF. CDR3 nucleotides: TGTGCCAGCAGTTACCTCACAGATACGCAGTATTTT.